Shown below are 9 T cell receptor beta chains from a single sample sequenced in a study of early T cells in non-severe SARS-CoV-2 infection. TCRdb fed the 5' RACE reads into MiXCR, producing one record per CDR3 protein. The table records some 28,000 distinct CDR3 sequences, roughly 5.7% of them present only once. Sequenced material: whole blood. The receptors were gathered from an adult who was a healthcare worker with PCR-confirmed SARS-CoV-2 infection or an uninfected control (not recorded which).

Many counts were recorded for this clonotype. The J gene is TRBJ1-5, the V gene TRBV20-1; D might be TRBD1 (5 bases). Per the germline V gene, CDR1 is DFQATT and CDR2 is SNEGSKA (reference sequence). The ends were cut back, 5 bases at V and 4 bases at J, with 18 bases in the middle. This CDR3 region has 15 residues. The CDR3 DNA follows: TGCAGTGCTTCCGGAGGGGCCCTTTGGAATCAGCCCCAGCATTTT. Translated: CSASGGALWNQPQHF.

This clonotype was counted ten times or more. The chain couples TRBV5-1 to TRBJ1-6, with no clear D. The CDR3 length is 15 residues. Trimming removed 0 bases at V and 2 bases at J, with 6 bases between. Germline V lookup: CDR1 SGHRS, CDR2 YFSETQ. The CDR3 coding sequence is TGCGCCAGCAGCTTGGACGGGGCCTATAATTCACCCCTCCACTTT. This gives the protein CASSLDGAYNSPLHF.

This CDR3 is CASSQLGGFTTDTQYF. The DNA for the CDR3 is TGTGCCAGCAGCCAACTTGGCGGGTTCACCACAGATACGCAGTATTTT. The chain employs TRBV14 and TRBJ2-3; tentative D call: TRBD2 (5 bases). The CDR3 consists of 16 residues. Looked up from germline, CDR1 is SGHDN and CDR2 is FVKESK. The V end was cut by 2 bases, the J end by 2 bases, with 14 bases between. Looking up the rest from reference TRBV14 and TRBJ2-3 gives the full variable domain: EAGVTQFPSHSVIEKGQTVTLRCDPISGHDNLYWYRRVMGKEIKFLLHFVKESKQDESGMPNNRFLAERTGGTYSTLKVQPAELEDSGVYFCASSQLGGFTTDTQYFGPGTRLTVL.

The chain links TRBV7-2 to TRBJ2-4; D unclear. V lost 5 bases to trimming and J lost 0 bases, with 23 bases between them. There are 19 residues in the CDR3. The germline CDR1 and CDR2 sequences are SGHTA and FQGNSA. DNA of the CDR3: TGTGCCAGCAGCCTCATCCACGACCGAATACCTTTAGCCAAAAACATTCAGTACTTC. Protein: CASSLIHDRIPLAKNIQYF.

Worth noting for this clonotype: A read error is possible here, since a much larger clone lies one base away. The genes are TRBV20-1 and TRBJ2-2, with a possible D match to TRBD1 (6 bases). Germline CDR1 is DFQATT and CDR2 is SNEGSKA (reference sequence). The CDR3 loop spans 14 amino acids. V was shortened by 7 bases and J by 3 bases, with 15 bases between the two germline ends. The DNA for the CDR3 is TGCAGTGTCGGCGGACAGCCGGACACCGGGGAGCTGTTTTTT. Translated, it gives CSVGGQPDTGELFF.

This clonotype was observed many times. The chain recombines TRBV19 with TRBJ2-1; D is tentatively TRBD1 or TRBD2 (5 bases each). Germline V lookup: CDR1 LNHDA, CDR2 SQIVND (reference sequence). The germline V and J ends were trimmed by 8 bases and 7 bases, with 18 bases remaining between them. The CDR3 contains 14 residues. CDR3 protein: CASRGEGRGNEQFF. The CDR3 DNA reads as TGTGCCAGTCGGGGTGAGGGGCGCGGGAATGAGCAGTTCTTC.

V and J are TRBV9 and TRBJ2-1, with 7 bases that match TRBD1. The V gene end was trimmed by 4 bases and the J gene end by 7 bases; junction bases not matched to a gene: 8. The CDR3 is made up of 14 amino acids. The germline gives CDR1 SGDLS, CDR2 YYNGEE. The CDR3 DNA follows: TGTGCCAGCAGCCCGGCTGGACAGGCTAATGAGCAGTTCTTC. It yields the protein CASSPAGQANEQFF.

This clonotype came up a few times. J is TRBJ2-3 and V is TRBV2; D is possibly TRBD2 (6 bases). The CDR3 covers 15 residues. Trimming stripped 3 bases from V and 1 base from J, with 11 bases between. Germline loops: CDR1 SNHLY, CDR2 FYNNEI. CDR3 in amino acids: CASSDELAGTDTQYF. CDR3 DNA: TGTGCCAGCAGTGATGAACTAGCCGGCACAGATACGCAGTATTTT.

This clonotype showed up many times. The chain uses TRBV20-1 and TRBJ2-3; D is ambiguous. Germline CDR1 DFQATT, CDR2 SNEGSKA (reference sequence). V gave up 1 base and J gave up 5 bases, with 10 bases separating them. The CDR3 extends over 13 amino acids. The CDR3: CSARAGPLDTQYF. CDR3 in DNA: TGCAGTGCTAGAGCCGGGCCACTAGATACGCAGTATTTT.